This paragraph reports one T cell receptor (beta chain). Measured with immunoSEQ multiplex PCR; TCRdb has only the in-frame clones, and not every one. The table has approximately 79,000 clones, over 85% seen once. The data were obtained in a study of T cell changes during pregnancy in multiple sclerosis. Germline V gene data show CDR1 as MNHNS and CDR2 as SASEGT. The CDR3 contains 14 residues. V was clipped by 5 bases and J by 7 bases, with 15 bases between them. Specimen: CD4+ T cells from peripheral blood mononuclear cells, collected before pregnancy. The sequence was obtained from a female donor with multiple sclerosis, enrolled in a pregnancy study. The gene calls are TRBV6-1 and TRBJ2-1; possibly TRBD2 for D (6 bases). CDR3 coding DNA: TGTGCCAGCAGTCGGGAGCAGTCGTGGAATGAGCAGTTCTTC. It is translated as CASSREQSWNEQFF.